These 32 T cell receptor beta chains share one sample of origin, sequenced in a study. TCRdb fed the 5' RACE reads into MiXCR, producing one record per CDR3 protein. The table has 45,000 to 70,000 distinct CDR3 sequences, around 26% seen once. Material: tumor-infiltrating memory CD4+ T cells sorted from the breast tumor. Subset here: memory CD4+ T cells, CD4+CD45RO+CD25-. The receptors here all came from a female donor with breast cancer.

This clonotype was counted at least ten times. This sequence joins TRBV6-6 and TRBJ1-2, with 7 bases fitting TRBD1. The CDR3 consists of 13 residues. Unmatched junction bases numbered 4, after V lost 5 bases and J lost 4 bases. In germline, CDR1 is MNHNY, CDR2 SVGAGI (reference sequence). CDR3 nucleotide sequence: TGTGCCAGCAGTCCGCGGACAGGCTATGGCTACACCTTC. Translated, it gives CASSPRTGYGYTF.

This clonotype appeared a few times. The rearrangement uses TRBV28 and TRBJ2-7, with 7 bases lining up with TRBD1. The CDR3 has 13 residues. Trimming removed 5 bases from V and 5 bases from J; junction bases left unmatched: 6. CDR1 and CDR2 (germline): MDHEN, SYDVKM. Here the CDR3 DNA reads TGTGCCAGCAGTGACAGGGTCACCCACGAGCAGTACTTC. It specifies CASSDRVTHEQYF.

CDR3 sequence: CSVEGGAGQPQHF. The CDR3 nucleotides read TGCAGCGTTGAAGGTGGGGCAGGTCAGCCCCAGCATTTT. V is TRBV29-1 and J is TRBJ1-5; the D gene is possibly TRBD1 (5 bases). Trimming left V 1 base short and J 6 bases short, with 10 bases between. The germline gives CDR1 SQVTM, CDR2 ANQGSEA. The CDR3 contains 13 residues. Full variable domain (outside the CDR3, taken from reference TRBV29-1 and TRBJ1-5): SAVISQKPSRDICQRGTSLTIQCQVDSQVTMMFWYRQQPGQSLTLIATANQGSEATYESGFVIDKFPISRPNLTFSTLTVSNMSPEDSSIYLCSVEGGAGQPQHFGDGTRLSIL.

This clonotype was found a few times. This CDR3 is CSARDGFSGTGGGPLHF. The CDR3 bases are TGCAGTGCTAGAGATGGGTTCTCGGGAACAGGGGGAGGACCCCTCCACTTT. The rearrangement joins TRBV20-1 to TRBJ1-6, with 8 nucleotides matching TRBD1. CDR1 and CDR2 from the germline V gene are DFQATT and SNEGSKA (reference sequence). The CDR3 totals 17 residues. Unmatched junction bases numbered 16, after V lost 0 bases and J lost 12 bases.

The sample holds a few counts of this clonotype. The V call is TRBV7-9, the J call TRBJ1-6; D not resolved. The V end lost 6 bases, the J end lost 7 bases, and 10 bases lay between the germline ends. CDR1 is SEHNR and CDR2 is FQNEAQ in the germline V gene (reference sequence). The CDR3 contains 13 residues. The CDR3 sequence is CASRVGRNSPLHF. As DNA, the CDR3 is TGTGCCAGCAGAGTGGGGAGAAATTCACCCCTCCACTTT.

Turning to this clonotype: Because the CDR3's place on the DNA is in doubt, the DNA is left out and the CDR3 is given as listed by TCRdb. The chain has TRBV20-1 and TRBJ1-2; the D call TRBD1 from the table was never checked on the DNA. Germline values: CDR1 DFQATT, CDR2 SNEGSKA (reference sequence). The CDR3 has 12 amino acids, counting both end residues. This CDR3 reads CSAARGNYGCTF.

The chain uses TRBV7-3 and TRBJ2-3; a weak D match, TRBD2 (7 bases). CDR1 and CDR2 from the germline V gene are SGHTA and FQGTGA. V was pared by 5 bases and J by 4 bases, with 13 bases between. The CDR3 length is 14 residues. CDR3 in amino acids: CASSQQGGADTQYF. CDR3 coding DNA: TGTGCCAGCAGCCAACAGGGAGGGGCAGATACGCAGTATTTT.

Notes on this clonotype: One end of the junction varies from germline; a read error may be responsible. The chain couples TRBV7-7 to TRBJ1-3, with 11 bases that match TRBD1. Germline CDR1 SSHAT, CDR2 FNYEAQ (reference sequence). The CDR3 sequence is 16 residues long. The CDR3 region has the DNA TGTGCTAGCAGCTTAGGGACAGGGGGAACTGGAAACACCATATATTTT. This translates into CASSLGTGGTGNTIYF.

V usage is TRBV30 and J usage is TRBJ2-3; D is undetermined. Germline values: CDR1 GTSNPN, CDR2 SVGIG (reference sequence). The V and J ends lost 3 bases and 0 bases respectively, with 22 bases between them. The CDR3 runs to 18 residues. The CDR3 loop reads CAWRLPPGWLSSTDTQYF. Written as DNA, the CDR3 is TGTGCCTGGAGGCTCCCCCCCGGGTGGCTATCTAGCACAGATACGCAGTATTTT.

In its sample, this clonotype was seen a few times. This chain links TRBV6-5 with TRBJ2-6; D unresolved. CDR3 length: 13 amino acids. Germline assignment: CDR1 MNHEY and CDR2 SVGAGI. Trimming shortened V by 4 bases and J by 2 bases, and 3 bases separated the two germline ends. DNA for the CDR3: TGTGCCAGCAGTTCGCCTGGGGCCAACGTCCTGACTTTC. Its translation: CASSSPGANVLTF.

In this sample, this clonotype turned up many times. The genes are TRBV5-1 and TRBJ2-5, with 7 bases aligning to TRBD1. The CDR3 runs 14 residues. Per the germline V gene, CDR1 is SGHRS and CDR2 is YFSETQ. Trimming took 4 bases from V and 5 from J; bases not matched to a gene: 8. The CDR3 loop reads CASSPAGGRETQYF. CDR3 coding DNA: TGCGCCAGCAGCCCGGCAGGGGGTAGGGAGACCCAGTACTTC.

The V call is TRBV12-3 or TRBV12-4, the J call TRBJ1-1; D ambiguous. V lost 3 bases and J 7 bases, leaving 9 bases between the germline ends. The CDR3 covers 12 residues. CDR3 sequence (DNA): TGTGCCAGCAGTTTCGGGGTAGGTGAAGCTTTCTTT. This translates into CASSFGVGEAFF.

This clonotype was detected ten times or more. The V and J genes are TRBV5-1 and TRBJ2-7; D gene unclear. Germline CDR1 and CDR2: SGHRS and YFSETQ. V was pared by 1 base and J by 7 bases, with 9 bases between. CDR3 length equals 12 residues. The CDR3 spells CASSLTMREQYF. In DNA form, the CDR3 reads TGCGCCAGCAGCTTGACCATGCGGGAGCAGTACTTC.

CDR3 in amino acids: CASSPYNSPLHF. Here the CDR3 DNA reads TGTGCCAGCTCCCCTTATAATTCACCCCTCCACTTT. The rearrangement joins TRBV18 to TRBJ1-6; D call uncertain. This CDR3 contains 12 residues. Germline assignment: CDR1 KGHSH and CDR2 LQKENI. V lost 6 bases to trimming and J lost 4 bases, with 4 bases between them.

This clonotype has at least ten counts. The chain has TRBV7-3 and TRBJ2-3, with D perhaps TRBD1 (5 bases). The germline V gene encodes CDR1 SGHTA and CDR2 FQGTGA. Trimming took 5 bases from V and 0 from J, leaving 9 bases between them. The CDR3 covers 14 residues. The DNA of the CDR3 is TGTGCCAGCAGCCCGCCAGGGAGCACAGATACGCAGTATTTT. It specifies CASSPPGSTDTQYF.

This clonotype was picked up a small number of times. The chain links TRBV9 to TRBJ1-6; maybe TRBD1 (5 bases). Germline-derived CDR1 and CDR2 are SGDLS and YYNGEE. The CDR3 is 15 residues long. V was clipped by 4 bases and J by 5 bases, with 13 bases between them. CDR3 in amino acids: CASSPRRGDNSPLHF. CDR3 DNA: TGTGCCAGCAGCCCCAGGAGGGGAGATAATTCACCCCTCCACTTT.

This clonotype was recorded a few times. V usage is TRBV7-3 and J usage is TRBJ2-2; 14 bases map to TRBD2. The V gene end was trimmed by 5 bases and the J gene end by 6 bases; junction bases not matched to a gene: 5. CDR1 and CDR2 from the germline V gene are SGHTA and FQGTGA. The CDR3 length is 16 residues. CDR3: CASSLGTSGSPGELFF. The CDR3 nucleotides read TGTGCCAGCAGCCTGGGGACTAGCGGGAGTCCCGGGGAGCTGTTTTTT.

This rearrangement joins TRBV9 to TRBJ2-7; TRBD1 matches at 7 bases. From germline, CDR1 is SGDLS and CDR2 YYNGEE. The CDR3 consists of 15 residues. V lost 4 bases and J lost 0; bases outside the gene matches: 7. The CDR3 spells CASSPQGLTSYEQYF. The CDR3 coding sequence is TGTGCCAGCAGCCCACAGGGGTTAACCTCCTACGAGCAGTACTTC. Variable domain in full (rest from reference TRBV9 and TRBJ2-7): DSGVTQTPKHLITATGQRVTLRCSPRSGDLSVYWYQQSLDQGLQFLIQYYNGEERAKGNILERFSAQQFPDLHSELNLSSLELGDSALYFCASSPQGLTSYEQYFGPGTRLTVT.

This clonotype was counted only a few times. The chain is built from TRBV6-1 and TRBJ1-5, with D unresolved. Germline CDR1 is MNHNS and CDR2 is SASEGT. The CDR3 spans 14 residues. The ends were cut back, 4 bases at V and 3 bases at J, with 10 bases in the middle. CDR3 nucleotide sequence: TGTGCCAGCAGTGTAGGTCAGAACAATCAGCCCCAGCATTTT. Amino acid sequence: CASSVGQNNQPQHF.

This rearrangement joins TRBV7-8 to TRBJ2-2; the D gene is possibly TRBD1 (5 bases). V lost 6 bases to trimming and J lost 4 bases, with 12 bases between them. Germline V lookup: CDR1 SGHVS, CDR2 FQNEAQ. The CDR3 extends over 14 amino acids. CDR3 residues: CASSDQGGTGELFF. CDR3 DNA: TGTGCCAGCAGTGACCAGGGCGGCACCGGGGAGCTGTTTTTT.

The CDR3 here is CASSVVFDTEAFF. The CDR3 region has the DNA TGTGCCAGCAGTGTTGTTTTCGACACTGAAGCTTTCTTT. The gene calls are TRBV6-1 and TRBJ1-1; D gene ambiguous. Trimming took 4 bases from V and 3 from J, leaving 9 bases between them. Germline-derived CDR1 and CDR2 are MNHNS and SASEGT. This CDR3 has 13 amino acids.

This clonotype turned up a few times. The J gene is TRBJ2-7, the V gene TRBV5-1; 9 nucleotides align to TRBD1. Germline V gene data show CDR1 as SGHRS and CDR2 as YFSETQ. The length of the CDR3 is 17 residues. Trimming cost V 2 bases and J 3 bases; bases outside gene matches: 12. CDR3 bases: TGCGCCAGCAGCTTAAGAGGAGGAGCGGGACAGGGCTACGAGCAGTACTTC. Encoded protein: CASSLRGGAGQGYEQYF.

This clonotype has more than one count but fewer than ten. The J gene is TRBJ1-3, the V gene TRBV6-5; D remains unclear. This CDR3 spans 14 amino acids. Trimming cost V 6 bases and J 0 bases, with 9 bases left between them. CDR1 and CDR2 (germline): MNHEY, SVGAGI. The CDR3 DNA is TGTGCCAGCAGGTCCAGGCGCTCTGGAAACACCATATATTTT. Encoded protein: CASRSRRSGNTIYF.

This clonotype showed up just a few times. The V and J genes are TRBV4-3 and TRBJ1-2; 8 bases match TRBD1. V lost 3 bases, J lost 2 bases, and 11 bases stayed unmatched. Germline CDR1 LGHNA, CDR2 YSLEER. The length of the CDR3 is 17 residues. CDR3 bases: TGCGCCAGCAGCCAGTCAGGAGCAGGGGGCGCGAACTATGGCTACACCTTC. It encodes CASSQSGAGGANYGYTF.

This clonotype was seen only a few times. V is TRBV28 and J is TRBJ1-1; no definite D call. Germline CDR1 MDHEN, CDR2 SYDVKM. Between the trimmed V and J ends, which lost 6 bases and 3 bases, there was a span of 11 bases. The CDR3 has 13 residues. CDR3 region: CASRTSYDTEAFF. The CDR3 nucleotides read TGTGCCAGCAGAACTTCCTATGACACTGAAGCTTTCTTT.

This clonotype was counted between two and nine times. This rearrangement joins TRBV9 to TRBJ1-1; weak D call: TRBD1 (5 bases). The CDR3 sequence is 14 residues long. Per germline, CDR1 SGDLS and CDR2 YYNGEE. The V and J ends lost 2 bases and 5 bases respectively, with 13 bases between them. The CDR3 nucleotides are TGTGCCAGCAGCGTGGGGCAGGGAGGAACTGAAGCTTTCTTT. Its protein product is CASSVGQGGTEAFF. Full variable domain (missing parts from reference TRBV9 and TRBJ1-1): DSGVTQTPKHLITATGQRVTLRCSPRSGDLSVYWYQQSLDQGLQFLIQYYNGEERAKGNILERFSAQQFPDLHSELNLSSLELGDSALYFCASSVGQGGTEAFFGQGTRLTVV.

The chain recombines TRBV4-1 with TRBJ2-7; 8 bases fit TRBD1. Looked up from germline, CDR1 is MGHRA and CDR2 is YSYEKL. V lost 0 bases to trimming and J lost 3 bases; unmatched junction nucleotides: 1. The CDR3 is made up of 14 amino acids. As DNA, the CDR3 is TGCGCCAGCAGCCAAGAGGGACAGGTCTACGAGCAGTACTTC. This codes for CASSQEGQVYEQYF.

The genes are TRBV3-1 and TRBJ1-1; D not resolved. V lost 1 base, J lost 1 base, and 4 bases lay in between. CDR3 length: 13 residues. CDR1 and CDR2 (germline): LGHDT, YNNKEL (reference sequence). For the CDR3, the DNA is TGTGCCAGCAGCCAAGGCCAGAACACTGAAGCTTTCTTT. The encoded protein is CASSQGQNTEAFF.

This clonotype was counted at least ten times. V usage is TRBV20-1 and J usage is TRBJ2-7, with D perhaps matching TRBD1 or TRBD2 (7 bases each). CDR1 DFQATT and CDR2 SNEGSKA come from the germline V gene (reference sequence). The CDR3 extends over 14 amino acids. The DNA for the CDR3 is TGCAGCGGGAGAACTAGCGCCAGGGGGGACGAGCAGTACTTC. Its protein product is CSGRTSARGDEQYF.

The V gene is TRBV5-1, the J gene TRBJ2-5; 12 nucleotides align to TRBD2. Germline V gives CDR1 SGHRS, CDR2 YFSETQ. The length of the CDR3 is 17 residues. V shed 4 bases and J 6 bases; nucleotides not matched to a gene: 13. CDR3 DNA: TGCGCCAGCAGCATCGCGACTAGCGGGAGCTCAGAGAAGACCCAGTACTTC. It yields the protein CASSIATSGSSEKTQYF.

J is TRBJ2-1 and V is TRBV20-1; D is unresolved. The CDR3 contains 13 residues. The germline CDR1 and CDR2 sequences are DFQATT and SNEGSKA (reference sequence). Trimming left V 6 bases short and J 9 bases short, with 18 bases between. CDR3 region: CSAIRETAVEQFF. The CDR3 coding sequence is TGCAGTGCGATTAGAGAGACGGCGGTTGAGCAGTTCTTC.

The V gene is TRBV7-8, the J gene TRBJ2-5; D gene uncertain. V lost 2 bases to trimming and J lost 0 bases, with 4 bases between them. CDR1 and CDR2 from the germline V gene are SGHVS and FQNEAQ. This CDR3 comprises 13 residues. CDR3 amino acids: CASSLKYQETQYF. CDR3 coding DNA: TGTGCCAGCAGCTTAAAGTACCAAGAGACCCAGTACTTC.